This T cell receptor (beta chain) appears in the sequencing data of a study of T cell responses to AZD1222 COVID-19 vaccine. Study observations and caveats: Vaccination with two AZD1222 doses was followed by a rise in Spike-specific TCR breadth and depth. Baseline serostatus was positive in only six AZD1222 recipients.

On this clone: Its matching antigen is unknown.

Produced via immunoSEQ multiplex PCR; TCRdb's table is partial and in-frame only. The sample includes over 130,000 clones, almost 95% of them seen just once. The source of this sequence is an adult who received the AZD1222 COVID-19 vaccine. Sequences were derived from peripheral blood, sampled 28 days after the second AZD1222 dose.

The CDR3 nucleotides are TGTGCCAGCAGTGAAGCGCCGACAGTAAATGAAAAACTGTTTTTT. It is translated as CASSEAPTVNEKLFF. The chain links TRBV6-1 to TRBJ1-4; D perhaps matches TRBD1 (5 bases). The germline gives CDR1 MNHNS, CDR2 SASEGT. Trimming left V 0 bases short and J 5 bases short, with 10 bases between. This CDR3 is 15 amino acids long.